This passage covers 27 T cell receptor beta chains from one sample sequenced in a study of Ad26.COV2.S vaccination and SARS-CoV-2 variants. Repertoires were generated with immunoSEQ multiplex PCR, while TCRdb's copy carries only in-frame clones and drops some. The sample comprises more than 300,000 clones, over 80% of which are singletons, and 2.1% rests with the top ten. Sample treatment: approximately 18 received Ad26.COV2.S at low or high dose, single or two shots; about 5 received placebo; per-sample allocation not given. Sampling happened 63 days after the first vaccine or placebo injection. Sequencing used peripheral blood, obtained in a trial of Ad26.COV2.S vaccine versus placebo. These receptors originate from a person aged 18 to 65 who received the Ad26.COV2.S COVID-19 vaccine or a placebo.

This clone has only a few counts. The V gene is TRBV29-1, the J gene TRBJ2-3; D perhaps matches TRBD1 (5 bases). Germline CDR1 is SQVTM and CDR2 is ANQGSEA. V was trimmed by 2 bases and J by 2 bases, leaving 11 bases between them. The CDR3 totals 14 residues. This CDR3 is CSVEQGSFTDTQYF. The CDR3 region has the DNA TGCAGCGTTGAACAGGGCTCTTTCACAGATACGCAGTATTTT.

V is TRBV6-5 and J is TRBJ2-1; TRBD1 agrees at 9 bases. V gave up 6 bases and J gave up 8 bases; unmatched junction bases: 5. The germline gives CDR1 MNHEY, CDR2 SVGAGI. The CDR3 contains 13 residues. The CDR3 region has the DNA TGTGCCAGCAGGGGGACAGGGCGCCATGAGCAGTTCTTC. Its translation: CASRGTGRHEQFF.

This clone was picked up one time. The J gene is TRBJ2-7, the V gene TRBV19; TRBD2 might be the D (6 bases). The CDR3 is 13 amino acids. Germline CDR1 is LNHDA and CDR2 is SQIVND (reference sequence). V was shortened by 5 bases and J by 3 bases, with 11 bases between the two germline ends. The CDR3 reads CASSRDSDYEQYF. The CDR3 nucleotides are TGTGCCAGTAGTCGGGACTCAGACTACGAGCAGTACTTC. The whole variable domain, remainder taken from reference TRBV19 and TRBJ2-7, is DGGITQSPKYLFRKEGQNVTLSCEQNLNHDAMYWYRQDPGQGLRLIYYSQIVNDFQKGDIAEGYSVSREKKESFPLTVTSAQKNPTAFYLCASSRDSDYEQYFGPGTRLTVT.

V and J are TRBV19 and TRBJ2-5; no reliable D call. Deletions cut 1 base from V and 5 bases from J, with 11 bases between. Germline loops: CDR1 LNHDA, CDR2 SQIVND (reference sequence). This CDR3 spans 14 amino acids. The DNA of the CDR3 is TGTGCCAGTAGTATAGGGGGAAGCGAGGAGACCCAGTACTTC. Its translation is CASSIGGSEETQYF.

V gene TRBV7-2 combines with J gene TRBJ2-3, with TRBD2 identical over 11 bases. Losses at the gene ends were 5 bases for V and 5 bases for J; bases not matched to a gene: 6. Germline V gives CDR1 SGHTA, CDR2 FQGNSA. This CDR3 spans 15 amino acids. CDR3 sequence reads: CASSLSGGEVDTQYF. As DNA, the CDR3 is TGTGCCAGCAGCCTTAGCGGGGGGGAGGTAGATACGCAGTATTTT.

This chain links TRBV2 with TRBJ2-5; no definite D call. V dropped 6 bases and J dropped 5 bases, with 25 bases sitting between them. This CDR3 is built from 17 residues. CDR1 and CDR2 from the germline V gene are SNHLY and FYNNEI. The CDR3 spells CASRIPPHRNPRETQYF. For the CDR3, the DNA is TGTGCCAGCAGGATACCTCCCCACCGGAACCCCCGGGAGACCCAGTACTTC.

The V and J genes are TRBV5-1 and TRBJ2-1, with 7 bases lining up with TRBD1. CDR3 length: 15 amino acids. Germline CDR1 and CDR2: SGHRS and YFSETQ. The junction had 5 bases not matched to a gene; V was cut back by 5 bases and J by 0 bases. The CDR3 coding sequence is TGCGCCAGCAGACCAGGGGGTCCCTCCTACAATGAGCAGTTCTTC. It encodes CASRPGGPSYNEQFF.

The chain uses TRBV5-6 and TRBJ1-2; D possibly corresponds to TRBD1 (6 bases). Germline loops: CDR1 SGHDT, CDR2 YYEEEE. The germline V and J ends were trimmed by 0 bases and 4 bases, with 10 bases remaining between them. CDR3 length equals 14 residues. The CDR3 reads CASSLEARGYGYTF. CDR3 in DNA: TGTGCCAGCAGCTTGGAGGCCAGGGGCTATGGCTACACCTTC.

The chain joins TRBV3-1 (or the pseudogene TRBV3-2) to TRBJ2-1; D not certain. This CDR3 region has 15 residues. CDR1 is LGHDT and CDR2 is YNNKEL in the germline V gene (reference sequence). The V gene lost 4 bases and the J gene lost 4 bases, with 14 bases spanning the gap. In DNA form, the CDR3 reads TGTGCCAGCAGCCCCCGACTCGTTGGGTACAATGAGCAGTTCTTC. It translates to CASSPRLVGYNEQFF.

Only a few counts were recorded for this clone. V and J are TRBV7-3 and TRBJ2-2; D not certain. The CDR3 loop spans 15 amino acids. With 5 bases removed from V and 4 bases from J, the gap between germline ends came to 14 bases. Germline CDR1 is SGHTA and CDR2 is FQGTGA. CDR3 amino acids: CASSPMTAPTGELFF. The CDR3 DNA is TGTGCCAGCAGCCCGATGACGGCCCCCACCGGGGAGCTGTTTTTT.

This chain connects TRBV5-1 to TRBJ2-5; perhaps TRBD1 as D (6 bases). V was shortened by 0 bases and J by 1 base, with 13 bases between the two germline ends. The CDR3 is 16 amino acids. Germline lookup yields CDR1 SGHRS and CDR2 YFSETQ. The CDR3 loop is CASSLGPQGIQETQYF. In nucleotides, the CDR3 is TGCGCCAGCAGCTTGGGACCCCAGGGGATCCAAGAGACCCAGTACTTC.

The rearrangement joins TRBV7-2 to TRBJ1-2; perhaps TRBD1 as D (5 bases). This CDR3 has 15 residues. V was shortened by 2 bases and J by 8 bases, with 18 bases between the two germline ends. Germline lookup yields CDR1 SGHTA and CDR2 FQGNSA. This chain's CDR3 is CASSLSFSGAAGYTF. CDR3 sequence (DNA): TGTGCCAGCAGCTTATCTTTCTCTGGGGCAGCAGGCTACACCTTC.

The chain employs TRBV4-2 and TRBJ1-6; D possibly corresponds to TRBD1 (6 bases). This CDR3 is built from 15 residues. Germline CDR1 and CDR2: LGHNA and YNFKEQ. V was cut by 5 bases and J by 13 bases, with 21 bases left in between. The CDR3 DNA reads as TGTGCCAGCAGCTTTCGACAGGAGGACTCTCGGCCCCTCCACTTT. This sequence encodes CASSFRQEDSRPLHF.

The chain recombines TRBV7-3 with TRBJ1-1; D is uncertain. Per germline, CDR1 SGHTA and CDR2 FQGTGA. The CDR3 loop spans 15 amino acids. The V end lost 5 bases, the J end lost 6 bases, and 19 bases lay between the germline ends. The CDR3 sequence: CASSLTYYPGPEAFF. DNA of the CDR3: TGTGCCAGCAGCCTGACTTACTATCCGGGCCCTGAAGCTTTCTTT.

The V and J genes are TRBV27 and TRBJ2-7; 12 nucleotides agree with TRBD2. CDR1 and CDR2 (germline): MNHEY, SMNVEV (reference sequence). The V segment lost 6 bases and the J segment 7 bases; nucleotides outside the gene matches: 13. The CDR3 is 16 residues long. DNA of the CDR3: TGTGCCAGCAGATCTATTCTAGCGGGGGGGTTCGGGGAGCAGTACTTC. This gives the protein CASRSILAGGFGEQYF.

The chain carries TRBV2 and TRBJ2-7, with 7 bases matching TRBD1. Germline loops: CDR1 SNHLY, CDR2 FYNNEI. CDR3 length: 13 residues. Trimming took 8 bases from V and 5 from J; bases not matched to a gene: 9. This CDR3 is CASGQTGSHEQYF. In DNA, the CDR3 is TGTGCCAGCGGCCAGACAGGGTCCCACGAGCAGTACTTC.

As to this clone: Other DNA sequences in the same sample also yield this CDR3. V is TRBV5-1 and J is TRBJ1-6; 8 bases line up with TRBD1. This CDR3 contains 14 residues. Trimming took 2 bases from V and 7 from J; bases not matched to a gene: 2. The germline V gene encodes CDR1 SGHRS and CDR2 YFSETQ. CDR3 sequence: CASSLTGGNSPLHF. Written as DNA, the CDR3 is TGCGCCAGCAGCTTAACAGGGGGAAATTCACCCCTCCACTTT.

The chain uses TRBV9 and TRBJ2-5; the D is unclear. Trimming pared 0 bases from V and 4 bases from J, leaving 10 bases between. This CDR3 is built from 14 residues. Germline V CDR1 and CDR2: SGDLS, YYNGEE. The CDR3 is CASSVATAGETQYF. The CDR3 DNA reads TGTGCCAGCAGCGTAGCTACGGCCGGAGAGACCCAGTACTTC.

This rearrangement joins TRBV29-1 to TRBJ1-4; no clear D gene. There are 13 residues in the CDR3. Germline CDR1 and CDR2: SQVTM and ANQGSEA. Trimming took off 4 bases at V and 2 bases at J, with 8 bases between the two ends. The CDR3 spells CSVAYATNEKLFF. CDR3 in DNA: TGCAGCGTTGCGTATGCTACTAATGAAAAACTGTTTTTT. Supplemented by reference TRBV29-1 and TRBJ1-4, the full variable domain reads SAVISQKPSRDICQRGTSLTIQCQVDSQVTMMFWYRQQPGQSLTLIATANQGSEATYESGFVIDKFPISRPNLTFSTLTVSNMSPEDSSIYLCSVAYATNEKLFFGSGTQLSVL.

This chain connects TRBV7-2 to TRBJ2-5; TRBD1 agrees at 8 bases. There are 17 residues in the CDR3. Germline assignment: CDR1 SGHTA and CDR2 FQGNSA. V shed 1 base and J 2 bases; nucleotides not matched to a gene: 9. The DNA of the CDR3 is TGTGCCAGCAGCTTAGTGGCTGGACAGGGAGCTCAAGAGACCCAGTACTTC. Amino acids: CASSLVAGQGAQETQYF.

The chain couples TRBV5-1 to TRBJ2-5; D possibly corresponds to TRBD1 (6 bases). CDR1 is SGHRS and CDR2 is YFSETQ in the germline V gene. Trimming took off 4 bases at V and 2 bases at J, with 24 bases between the two ends. There are 18 residues in the CDR3. CDR3 nucleotides: TGCGCCAGCAGCCGTATACTTGATGGGGGCACTTGGCAAGAGACCCAGTACTTC. Protein sequence: CASSRILDGGTWQETQYF. Variable domain in full (rest from reference TRBV5-1 and TRBJ2-5): KAGVTQTPRYLIKTRGQQVTLSCSPISGHRSVSWYQQTPGQGLQFLFEYFSETQRNKGNFPGRFSGRQFSNSRSEMNVSTLELGDSALYLCASSRILDGGTWQETQYFGPGTRLLVL.

The chain has TRBV11-3 and TRBJ2-1; D unresolved. With 3 bases removed from V and 5 bases from J, the gap between germline ends came to 14 bases. The CDR3 has 15 amino acids. The germline gives CDR1 SGHNT, CDR2 YENEEA. As DNA, the CDR3 is TGTGCCAGCAGCTTTGACGGACGGCCCGACAATGAGCAGTTCTTC. It yields the protein CASSFDGRPDNEQFF.

In this sample, this clone turned up a few times. The sample has other DNA sequences that encode this CDR3 too. The rearrangement links TRBV19 to TRBJ1-2, with D perhaps matching TRBD1 (5 bases). In germline, CDR1 is LNHDA, CDR2 SQIVND (reference sequence). The CDR3 contains 12 residues. Trimming cost V 5 bases and J 3 bases, with 7 bases left between them. CDR3 sequence (DNA): TGTGCCAGTAGTCCCAGGGACTATGGCTACACCTTC. Translation: CASSPRDYGYTF.

The chain links TRBV7-9 to TRBJ2-7, with 9 bases matching TRBD1. Looked up from germline, CDR1 is SEHNR and CDR2 is FQNEAQ (reference sequence). The trim removed 1 base at V and 1 base at J, leaving 5 bases unmatched. CDR3 size: 16 residues. In DNA, the CDR3 is TGTGCCAGCAGCTTAGACCCGGGACAGGGTTCCTACGAGCAGTACTTC. Protein: CASSLDPGQGSYEQYF.

The sample holds one count of this clone. The sample carries other DNA sequences with the same CDR3. The rearrangement joins TRBV7-3 to TRBJ2-6; 7 bases align to TRBD1. From germline, CDR1 is SGHTA and CDR2 FQGTGA. The CDR3 length is 15 residues. The V gene end was trimmed by 5 bases and the J gene end by 2 bases; junction bases not matched to a gene: 3. The CDR3 region is CASSPTGAGANVLTF. The CDR3 nucleotides read TGTGCCAGCAGCCCAACAGGGGCTGGGGCCAACGTCCTGACTTTC.

The chain joins TRBV29-1 to TRBJ2-7; D could derive from TRBD1 or TRBD2 (6 bases each). Trimming left V 4 bases short and J 1 base short, with 20 bases between. From germline, CDR1 is SQVTM and CDR2 ANQGSEA. The CDR3 extends over 16 amino acids. The CDR3 loop is CSVGGEDGRGSYEQYF. Here the CDR3 DNA reads TGCAGCGTTGGGGGGGAGGACGGCAGGGGATCCTACGAGCAGTACTTC.

This clone has a handful of counts. V gene TRBV5-8 combines with J gene TRBJ1-1; D ambiguous. CDR3 size: 16 residues. The V and J ends lost 1 base and 0 bases respectively, with 13 bases between them. Germline CDR1 and CDR2: SGHTS and YDEGEE. The CDR3: CASSLRWRSMNTEAFF. In DNA, the CDR3 is TGTGCCAGCAGCTTGCGTTGGCGGAGCATGAACACTGAAGCTTTCTTT.